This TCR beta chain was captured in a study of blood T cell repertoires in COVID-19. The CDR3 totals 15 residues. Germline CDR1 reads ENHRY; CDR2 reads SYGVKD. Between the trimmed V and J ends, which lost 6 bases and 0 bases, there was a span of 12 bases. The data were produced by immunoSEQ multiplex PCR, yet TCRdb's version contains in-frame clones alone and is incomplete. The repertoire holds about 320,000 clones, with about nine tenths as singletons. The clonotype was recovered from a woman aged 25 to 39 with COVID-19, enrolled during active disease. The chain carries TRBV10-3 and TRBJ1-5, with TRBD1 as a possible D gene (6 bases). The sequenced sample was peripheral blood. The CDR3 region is CAISRDKSSNQPQHF. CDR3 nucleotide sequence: TGTGCCATCAGCAGGGACAAGTCTAGCAATCAGCCCCAGCATTTT.